The 22 T cell receptor beta chains below all came from one sample that was sequenced in a study of control samples from healthy donors and cancer patients. Libraries were prepared by immunoSEQ multiplex PCR; TCRdb keeps only in-frame clonotypes and omits some of them. Found here are 75,000 to 80,000 clones, approximately 88% of them singletons; the top ten hold 8% to 10%. The specimen was PBMCs. Every receptor here comes from a woman aged 50 to 60 with colorectal cancer.

The chain links TRBV3-1 (or the pseudogene TRBV3-2) to TRBJ2-7; the D gene could be TRBD1 or TRBD2 (5 bases each). CDR1 and CDR2 (germline): LGHDT, YNNKEL (reference sequence). Trimming pared 4 bases from V and 6 bases from J, leaving 13 bases between. This CDR3 comprises 13 residues. The CDR3 DNA follows: TGTGCCAGCAGCCTGGGACGTTCTGGCGAGCAGTACGTC. As protein: CASSLGRSGEQYV.

This clone was recorded only once. V and J are TRBV19 and TRBJ2-3, with D possibly being TRBD1 or TRBD2 (6 bases each). The germline V gene has CDR1 LNHDA and CDR2 SQIVND (reference sequence). The CDR3 sequence is 15 residues long. V was clipped by 8 bases and J by 0 bases, with 15 bases between them. The CDR3 sequence: CASAPWRGSTDTQYF. CDR3 DNA: TGTGCCAGTGCCCCTTGGAGGGGGAGCACAGATACGCAGTATTTT. The full variable domain, with the rest looked up from reference TRBV19 and TRBJ2-3, is DGGITQSPKYLFRKEGQNVTLSCEQNLNHDAMYWYRQDPGQGLRLIYYSQIVNDFQKGDIAEGYSVSREKKESFPLTVTSAQKNPTAFYLCASAPWRGSTDTQYFGPGTRLTVL.

The rearrangement links TRBV20-1 to TRBJ1-1; D call uncertain. The V gene lost 3 bases and the J gene lost 0 bases, with 11 bases spanning the gap. The CDR3 has 14 residues. Germline values: CDR1 DFQATT, CDR2 SNEGSKA (reference sequence). Here the CDR3 DNA reads TGCAGTGCTAGTGTGGGCCACCTGAACACTGAAGCTTTCTTT. Translating it yields CSASVGHLNTEAFF.

The V call is TRBV7-6, the J call TRBJ2-5; D might be TRBD1 or TRBD2, each matching 5 bases. Trimming removed 7 bases from V and 5 bases from J, with 20 bases in between. CDR3 length: 15 residues. CDR1 is SGHVS, CDR2 FNYEAQ, per germline. The CDR3 region has the DNA TGTGCCAGCACTCTCACGGCCGGGGCAACGGAGACCCAGTACTTC. It codes for CASTLTAGATETQYF. Filled out from reference TRBV7-6 and TRBJ2-5, the complete variable domain reads GAGVSQSPRYKVTKRGQDVALRCDPISGHVSLYWYRQALGQGPEFLTYFNYEAQQDKSGLPNDRFSAERPEGSISTLTIQRTEQRDSAMYRCASTLTAGATETQYFGPGTRLLVL.

This rearrangement joins TRBV4-2 to TRBJ1-2; 7 positions match TRBD1. The J segment lost 4 bases and the V segment lost 0 bases, leaving 8 bases of the junction unmatched. Germline V CDR1 and CDR2: LGHNA, YNFKEQ. The CDR3 consists of 16 residues. DNA for the CDR3: TGTGCCAGCAGCCAAGATCCAGCGGAGGGGGCCTATGGCTACACCTTC. Translation gives CASSQDPAEGAYGYTF.

This clone turned up a few times. In nucleotides, the CDR3 is TGTGCCAGCAGCTTAGGGGGGTATGGGAATGAGCAGTTCTTC. It is translated as CASSLGGYGNEQFF. The genes are TRBV7-9 and TRBJ2-1; the D call may be TRBD1 or TRBD2 (5 bases each). The CDR3 contains 14 residues. Germline-derived CDR1 and CDR2 are SEHNR and FQNEAQ (reference sequence). Trimming took off 1 base at V and 7 bases at J, with 11 bases between the two ends.

Only one count was recorded for this clone. V is TRBV5-8 and J is TRBJ1-4; TRBD1 is a possible D gene (5 bases). Trimming shortened V by 2 bases and J by 6 bases, and 17 bases separated the two germline ends. Per the germline V gene, CDR1 is SGHTS and CDR2 is YDEGEE. This CDR3 spans 16 amino acids. The CDR3, as DNA: TGTGCCAGCAGCTTTGGAGTGGGGGGGTCTCATGAAAAACTGTTTTTT. This sequence encodes CASSFGVGGSHEKLFF.

This chain uses TRBV7-2 with TRBJ1-1, with TRBD1 as a possible D gene (5 bases). This CDR3 is built from 17 residues. Trimming removed 2 bases at V and 5 bases at J, with 21 bases between. Germline CDR1 reads SGHTA; CDR2 reads FQGNSA. CDR3 DNA: TGTGCCAGCAGCTTAAGGGTAGGGGCGGAGGTGATGACTGAAGCTTTCTTT. It encodes CASSLRVGAEVMTEAFF. The complete variable domain, with remaining parts taken from reference TRBV7-2 and TRBJ1-1, reads GAGVSQSPSNKVTEKGKDVELRCDPISGHTALYWYRQSLGQGLEFLIYFQGNSAPDKSGLPSDRFSAERTGGSVSTLTIQRTQQEDSAVYLCASSLRVGAEVMTEAFFGQGTRLTVV.

The gene calls are TRBV19 and TRBJ1-1; D perhaps matches TRBD1 (5 bases). CDR3 length: 14 residues. Trimming pared 6 bases from V and 8 bases from J, leaving 19 bases between. Germline lookup yields CDR1 LNHDA and CDR2 SQIVND (reference sequence). CDR3 loop: CASRGGSIRTEAFF. The CDR3 coding sequence is TGTGCCAGTAGGGGGGGTTCTATAAGGACCGAAGCTTTCTTT. The variable domain in full, with the rest retrieved from reference TRBV19 and TRBJ1-1, is DGGITQSPKYLFRKEGQNVTLSCEQNLNHDAMYWYRQDPGQGLRLIYYSQIVNDFQKGDIAEGYSVSREKKESFPLTVTSAQKNPTAFYLCASRGGSIRTEAFFGQGTRLTVV.

The chain recombines TRBV5-8 with TRBJ2-4; possible D gene TRBD1, 5 bases. Per the germline V gene, CDR1 is SGHTS and CDR2 is YDEGEE. The CDR3 has 15 residues. The V and J ends lost 3 bases and 1 base respectively, with 11 bases between them. The CDR3 DNA sequence: TGTGCCAGCAGCTCCAAGGGGTTCGCCAAAAACATTCAGTACTTC. Protein product: CASSSKGFAKNIQYF.

The rearrangement links TRBV28 to TRBJ2-4; 9 positions agree with TRBD2. Germline CDR1 MDHEN, CDR2 SYDVKM. V shed 5 bases, J shed 2 bases, and the junction held 7 bases outside the gene matches. The CDR3 covers 16 residues. The CDR3 DNA sequence: TGTGCCAGCAGTCTCATAGCGGGGGCCTCCAAAAACATTCAGTACTTC. Its protein is CASSLIAGASKNIQYF.

J is TRBJ1-1 and V is TRBV18; D possibly corresponds to TRBD1 (5 bases). Germline CDR1 reads KGHSH; CDR2 reads LQKENI. V lost 6 bases and J lost 4, with 18 bases in between. CDR3 length: 15 residues. CDR3 in DNA: TGTGCCAGCTCCAGGGTAGGGTCTATCGGCACTGAAGCTTTCTTT. It encodes CASSRVGSIGTEAFF. Variable domain in full (rest from reference TRBV18 and TRBJ1-1): NAGVMQNPRHLVRRRGQEARLRCSPMKGHSHVYWYRQLPEEGLKFMVYLQKENIIDESGMPKERFSAEFPKEGPSILRIQQVVRGDSAAYFCASSRVGSIGTEAFFGQGTRLTVV.

The rearrangement links TRBV2 to TRBJ1-2, with D unclear. This CDR3 comprises 12 residues. V was shortened by 4 bases and J by 4 bases, with 7 bases between the two germline ends. Germline V gene sequence: CDR1 SNHLY, CDR2 FYNNEI. The CDR3 nucleotides are TGTGCCAGCAGTGGGAGGACCTATGGCTACACCTTC. Amino acid sequence: CASSGRTYGYTF.

CDR3 amino acids: CASSLKLWKEETQYF. CDR3 sequence (DNA): TGTGCCAGCAGTTTGAAATTGTGGAAGGAAGAGACCCAGTACTTC. This chain uses TRBV28 with TRBJ2-5, with D uncertain. Germline V gene data show CDR1 as MDHEN and CDR2 as SYDVKM. The ends were cut back, 3 bases at V and 3 bases at J, with 14 bases in the middle. CDR3 size: 15 residues.

The chain carries TRBV30 and TRBJ2-5; TRBD2 agrees at 7 bases. The trim removed 5 bases at V and 7 bases at J, leaving 13 bases unmatched. Germline V gene data show CDR1 as GTSNPN and CDR2 as SVGIG (reference sequence). The CDR3 is made up of 14 amino acids. CDR3 sequence: CAWGPRAGLGTQYF. CDR3 in DNA: TGTGCCTGGGGCCCAAGAGCGGGGCTTGGGACCCAGTACTTC.

The chain recombines TRBV19 with TRBJ2-3; no firm D call. Per germline, CDR1 LNHDA and CDR2 SQIVND (reference sequence). Trimming took off 3 bases at V and 1 base at J, with 8 bases between the two ends. The CDR3 covers 14 residues. This CDR3 is CASSIGPGTDTQYF. CDR3 in DNA: TGTGCCAGTAGTATTGGGCCAGGCACAGATACGCAGTATTTT. The full variable domain, rest sourced from reference TRBV19 and TRBJ2-3, is DGGITQSPKYLFRKEGQNVTLSCEQNLNHDAMYWYRQDPGQGLRLIYYSQIVNDFQKGDIAEGYSVSREKKESFPLTVTSAQKNPTAFYLCASSIGPGTDTQYFGPGTRLTVL.

The rearrangement uses TRBV4-1 and TRBJ1-3; 8 bases are shared with TRBD1. The CDR3 length is 16 residues. V gave up 2 bases and J gave up 6 bases; unmatched junction bases: 9. Per germline, CDR1 MGHRA and CDR2 YSYEKL. The CDR3 sequence: CASSQTQYRGANTIYF. The CDR3 DNA follows: TGCGCCAGCAGCCAAACCCAGTACAGGGGGGCAAACACCATATATTTT.

This clone was detected a few times. V gene TRBV24-1 combines with J gene TRBJ1-3, with unresolved D. Deletions cut 3 bases from V and 2 bases from J, with 10 bases between. This CDR3 has 15 amino acids. CDR1 and CDR2 from the germline V gene are KGHDR and SFDVKD. In nucleotides, the CDR3 is TGTGCCACCAGTGATACGGCAGACACTGGAAACACCATATATTTT. It yields the protein CATSDTADTGNTIYF.

V and J are TRBV5-1 and TRBJ1-6, with 10 positions matching TRBD1. This CDR3 region has 14 residues. CDR1 SGHRS and CDR2 YFSETQ come from the germline V gene. Germline trimming cut 3 bases from V and 8 bases from J; bases unmatched to any gene: 2. CDR3 nucleotide sequence: TGCGCCAGCAGCTCGGACAGGGGGGATTCACCCCTCCACTTT. Translated: CASSSDRGDSPLHF. The whole variable domain, remainder taken from reference TRBV5-1 and TRBJ1-6, is KAGVTQTPRYLIKTRGQQVTLSCSPISGHRSVSWYQQTPGQGLQFLFEYFSETQRNKGNFPGRFSGRQFSNSRSEMNVSTLELGDSALYLCASSSDRGDSPLHFGNGTRLTVT.

The V gene is TRBV6-2 or TRBV6-3, the J gene TRBJ1-4; possible D gene TRBD1, 5 bases. There are 15 residues in the CDR3. V shed 2 bases and J shed 7 bases, with 14 bases lying between them. Looked up from germline, CDR1 is MNHEY and CDR2 is SVGEGT. This CDR3 reads CASSYRSPGGEKLFF. CDR3 DNA: TGTGCCAGCAGTTACCGGAGTCCCGGGGGTGAAAAACTGTTTTTT.

The V and J genes are TRBV21-1 and TRBJ1-1; TRBD1 is the table's D call, not checked against the DNA. TRBV21-1 corresponds to a pseudogene. This CDR3 spans 24 amino acids. Here the CDR3 DNA reads TGTGCCAGCAGCTCACCGGGACAGGGTACCTACGTCCATGGGGCCCAGTCCATGAACACTGAAGCTTTCTTT. It yields the protein CASSSPGQGTYVHGAQSMNTEAFF.

This clone was seen more than once but under ten times. This sequence joins TRBV7-3 and TRBJ2-5, with D possibly being TRBD1 (6 bases). V lost 5 bases to trimming and J lost 3 bases, with 13 bases between them. The CDR3 extends over 14 amino acids. Germline assignment: CDR1 SGHTA and CDR2 FQGTGA. The DNA for the CDR3 is TGTGCCAGCAGCATTACAGGGACCGAAGAGACCCAGTACTTC. It is translated as CASSITGTEETQYF.